Given below is one T cell receptor beta chain in context. Antigen unknown. The record originates from a study of T cell repertoires in cytomegalovirus infection. The germline V and J ends were trimmed by 3 bases and 0 bases, with 11 bases remaining between them. The CDR3 is made up of 16 amino acids. Germline V CDR1 and CDR2: KGHSH, LQKENI. TCRdb itself ran the reads through MiXCR, one entry per CDR3 protein. This sample has about 570,000 distinct CDR3 sequences, with under 45% found just once. The chain has TRBV18 and TRBJ1-4; D uncertain. This material consisted of cultured PBMCs, taken from culture after CMV antigen stimulation. This sequence was found in a human donor in good health (CMV status not recorded). Some clones in this sample may be carry-over from other donors' samples. The CDR3 spells CASSPRDTATNEKLFF. CDR3 in DNA: TGTGCCAGCTCACCGCGTGACACCGCAACTAATGAAAAACTGTTTTTT. Full variable domain (outside the CDR3, taken from reference TRBV18 and TRBJ1-4): NAGVMQNPRHLVRRRGQEARLRCSPMKGHSHVYWYRQLPEEGLKFMVYLQKENIIDESGMPKERFSAEFPKEGPSILRIQQVVRGDSAAYFCASSPRDTATNEKLFFGSGTQLSVL.